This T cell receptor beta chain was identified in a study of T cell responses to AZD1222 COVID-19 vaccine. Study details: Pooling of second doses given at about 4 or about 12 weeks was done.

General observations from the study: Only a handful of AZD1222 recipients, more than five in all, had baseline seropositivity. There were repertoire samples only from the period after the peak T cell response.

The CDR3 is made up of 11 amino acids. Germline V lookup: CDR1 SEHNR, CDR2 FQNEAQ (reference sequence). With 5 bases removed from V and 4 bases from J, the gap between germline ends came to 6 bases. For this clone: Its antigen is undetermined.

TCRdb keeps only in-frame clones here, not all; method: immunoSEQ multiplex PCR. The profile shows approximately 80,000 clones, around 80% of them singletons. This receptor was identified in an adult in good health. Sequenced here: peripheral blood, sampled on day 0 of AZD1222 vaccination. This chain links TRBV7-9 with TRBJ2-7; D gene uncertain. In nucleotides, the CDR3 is TGTGCCAGCAGCGTTTCTTACGAGCAGTACTTC. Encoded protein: CASSVSYEQYF.